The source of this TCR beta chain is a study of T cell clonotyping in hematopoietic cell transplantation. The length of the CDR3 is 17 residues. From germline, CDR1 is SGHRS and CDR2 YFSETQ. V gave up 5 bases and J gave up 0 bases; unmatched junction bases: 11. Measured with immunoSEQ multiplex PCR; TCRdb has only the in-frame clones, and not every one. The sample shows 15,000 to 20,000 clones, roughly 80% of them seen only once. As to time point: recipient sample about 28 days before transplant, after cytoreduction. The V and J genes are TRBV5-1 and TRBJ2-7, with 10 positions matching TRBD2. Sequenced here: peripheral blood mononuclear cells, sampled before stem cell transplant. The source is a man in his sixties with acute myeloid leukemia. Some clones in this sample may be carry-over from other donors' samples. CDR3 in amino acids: CASSTGTSGVSSYEQYF. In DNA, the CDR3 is TGCGCCAGCAGTACCGGAACTAGCGGGGTAAGCTCCTACGAGCAGTACTTC.